This passage covers 32 T cell receptor beta chains from one sample sequenced in a study of CD8+CD57+ T cells in acquired aplastic anemia. Genomic DNA acted as the template from which TCR beta VDJ combination and CDR3 sequence profiling were carried out. TCRdb processed the reads anew with MiXCR; each CDR3 protein has one entry. The sample includes around 250,000 distinct CDR3 sequences, 55% to 65% of them seen just once. The sequencing sample was made of sorted CD4+, CD8+, or CD8+CD57+ T cells (not recorded which) from PBMCs. These receptors originate from a human donor with severe aplastic anemia or a healthy control (not recorded which).

Concerning this clonotype: A much larger clone is a single base away; this may be a read error. The chain is built from TRBV6-1 and TRBJ1-5; tentative D call: TRBD1 (6 bases). Germline V CDR1 and CDR2: MNHNS, SASEGT. V lost 4 bases and J lost 6, with 16 bases in between. CDR3 size: 15 residues. DNA for the CDR3: TGTGCCAGCAGTGCCATACAGGGTCCTAGTCAGCCCCAGCATTTT. Translation: CASSAIQGPSQPQHF.

V and J are TRBV2 and TRBJ1-5, with TRBD1 identical over 9 bases. This CDR3 comprises 13 residues. V shed 8 bases, J shed 8 bases, and the junction held 7 bases outside the gene matches. From germline, CDR1 is SNHLY and CDR2 FYNNEI. DNA of the CDR3: TGTGCCAGCCGGGACAGGGCCTTGGAGCCCCAGCATTTT. It yields the protein CASRDRALEPQHF.

The J gene is TRBJ2-7, the V gene TRBV10-3, with D possibly TRBD1 on 6 matching bases. The germline V gene has CDR1 ENHRY and CDR2 SYGVKD. The CDR3 has 12 amino acids. V was trimmed by 6 bases and J by 1 base, leaving 7 bases between them. CDR3 DNA sequence: TGTGCCATCAGGGACAGTTCCTACGAGCAGTACTTC. It encodes CAIRDSSYEQYF.

The chain carries TRBV10-3 and TRBJ2-3, with TRBD1 as a possible D gene (6 bases). Trimming stripped 7 bases from V and 4 bases from J, with 18 bases between. The CDR3 sequence is 15 residues long. CDR1 ENHRY and CDR2 SYGVKD come from the germline V gene. For the CDR3, the DNA is TGTGCCATCACAAAAGGGACATCAAAGGCAGATACGCAGTATTTT. Amino acids: CAITKGTSKADTQYF.

The J gene is TRBJ2-1, the V gene TRBV6-1, with 7 bases matching TRBD1. This CDR3 comprises 13 residues. With V trimmed by 6 bases and J by 8 bases, 7 bases remained unmatched. In germline, CDR1 is MNHNS, CDR2 SASEGT. DNA of the CDR3: TGTGCCAGCAGCCCCTACAGGGGCGATGAGCAGTTCTTC. This translates into CASSPYRGDEQFF.

This chain joins TRBV9 and TRBJ2-2; no clear D gene. Per the germline V gene, CDR1 is SGDLS and CDR2 is YYNGEE. The V and J ends lost 0 bases and 7 bases respectively, with 7 bases between them. The CDR3 runs to 13 residues. CDR3 nucleotide sequence: TGTGCCAGCAGCGTAGGGCCGATCGGGGAGCTGTTTTTT. Translation: CASSVGPIGELFF.

V usage is TRBV12-3 or TRBV12-4 and J usage is TRBJ2-5, with D perhaps TRBD1 or TRBD2 (5 bases each). Trimming left V 7 bases short and J 4 bases short, with 25 bases between. This CDR3 comprises 17 residues. DNA for the CDR3: TGTGCCAGCAATCCCACAGGCAACACCGGGGAAGGAGAGACCCAGTACTTC. Amino acids: CASNPTGNTGEGETQYF.

V is TRBV5-1 and J is TRBJ2-3, with 7 bases that match TRBD2. Per germline, CDR1 SGHRS and CDR2 YFSETQ. Unmatched junction bases numbered 8, after V lost 0 bases and J lost 4 bases. The CDR3 spans 16 residues. CDR3 region: CASSLARAGAADTQYF. CDR3 nucleotide sequence: TGCGCCAGCAGCTTGGCCCGGGCGGGAGCAGCAGATACGCAGTATTTT. Combining the CDR3 with reference TRBV5-1 and TRBJ2-3 gives the whole variable domain KAGVTQTPRYLIKTRGQQVTLSCSPISGHRSVSWYQQTPGQGLQFLFEYFSETQRNKGNFPGRFSGRQFSNSRSEMNVSTLELGDSALYLCASSLARAGAADTQYFGPGTRLTVL.

To note about this clonotype: An end of the junction differs from the germline gene, which may be a read error. The rearrangement links TRBV4-1 to TRBJ1-2; TRBD1 matches 7 bases. The CDR3 extends over 16 amino acids. Germline V CDR1 and CDR2: MGHRA, YSYEKL. DNA of the CDR3: TGCGCCAGCAGCCCCAAAGAATGGGACAGCCGCTATGGCTACACCTTT. Translating gives CASSPKEWDSRYGYTF.

This clonotype was recorded at least ten times. V and J are TRBV7-2 and TRBJ1-1; possibly TRBD1 for D (5 bases). V was cut by 5 bases and J by 3 bases, with 13 bases left in between. Germline CDR1 SGHTA, CDR2 FQGNSA. The CDR3 is made up of 14 amino acids. The CDR3 region has the DNA TGTGCCAGCAGCAGGAAAGGAGGGGACACTGAAGCTTTCTTT. Its protein is CASSRKGGDTEAFF.

The chain joins TRBV7-9 to TRBJ2-7; TRBD1 might be the D (6 bases). Trimming removed 7 bases at V and 0 bases at J, with 16 bases between. Germline CDR1 and CDR2: SEHNR and FQNEAQ (reference sequence). This CDR3 comprises 15 residues. The CDR3 DNA follows: TGTGCCAGCAACCGCGTGGGGGCCCCCTCCTACGAGCAGTACTTC. It translates to CASNRVGAPSYEQYF.

This clonotype has more than one count but fewer than ten. CDR3 DNA sequence: TGTGCCAGCAGTGAAGTCAGGGCGAACACCGGGGAGCTGTTTTTT. This encodes CASSEVRANTGELFF. The V gene is TRBV2, the J gene TRBJ2-2, with a possible D match to TRBD1 (5 bases). Germline loops: CDR1 SNHLY, CDR2 FYNNEI. CDR3 size: 15 residues. Trimming removed 1 base at V and 0 bases at J, with 6 bases between.

In the case of this clonotype: A read error may explain this, as a much larger clone is one base away. The genes are TRBV10-3 and TRBJ2-5, with D perhaps TRBD2 (5 bases). This CDR3 has 15 amino acids. In germline, CDR1 is ENHRY, CDR2 SYGVKD. CDR3 nucleotides: TGTGCCAGCAGTCACTCGCGACTAAACGGAGAGACCCAGTACTTC. Encoded protein: CASSHSRLNGETQYF.

The chain has TRBV20-1 and TRBJ2-3; 8 positions match TRBD2. V was clipped by 4 bases and J by 1 base; unmatched bases: 10. Per germline, CDR1 DFQATT and CDR2 SNEGSKA (reference sequence). This CDR3 spans 16 amino acids. The CDR3 loop reads CSATSGGRGGTDTQYF. The CDR3 region has the DNA TGCAGTGCTACCTCGGGGGGGCGAGGGGGCACAGATACGCAGTATTTT.

This clonotype was counted many times. The V call is TRBV3-1, the J call TRBJ2-5; unclear D gene. CDR1 is LGHDT, CDR2 YNNKEL, per germline (reference sequence). The CDR3 totals 11 residues. Between the trimmed V and J ends, which lost 3 bases and 8 bases, there was a span of 7 bases. The CDR3 sequence is CASSHDVTQYF. As DNA, the CDR3 is TGTGCCAGCAGCCATGATGTAACCCAGTACTTC.

V gene TRBV7-9 combines with J gene TRBJ1-6; 7 bases map to TRBD1. Trimming removed 6 bases from V and 13 bases from J; junction bases left unmatched: 12. The CDR3 is 14 amino acids. Germline values: CDR1 SEHNR, CDR2 FQNEAQ (reference sequence). The CDR3 reads CASRTTRQGIPLHF. DNA for the CDR3: TGTGCCAGCAGGACAACTAGACAGGGAATCCCCCTCCACTTT. The full variable domain, its missing parts supplied by reference TRBV7-9 and TRBJ1-6, is DTGVSQNPRHKITKRGQNVTFRCDPISEHNRLYWYRQTLGQGPEFLTYFQNEAQLEKSRLLSDRFSAERPKGSFSTLEIQRTEQGDSAMYLCASRTTRQGIPLHFGNGTRLTVT.

The table lists this clonotype with many counts. This rearrangement joins TRBV19 to TRBJ1-3; D is undetermined. The CDR3 is 15 amino acids. Germline CDR1 is LNHDA and CDR2 is SQIVND (reference sequence). Trimming cost V 4 bases and J 0 bases, with 10 bases left between them. Here the CDR3 reads CASSKRADSGNTIYF. CDR3 nucleotide sequence: TGTGCCAGTAGTAAGAGGGCGGACTCTGGAAACACCATATATTTT. Combining the CDR3 with reference TRBV19 and TRBJ1-3 gives the whole variable domain DGGITQSPKYLFRKEGQNVTLSCEQNLNHDAMYWYRQDPGQGLRLIYYSQIVNDFQKGDIAEGYSVSREKKESFPLTVTSAQKNPTAFYLCASSKRADSGNTIYFGEGSWLTVV.

This clonotype was counted between two and nine times. The chain uses TRBV12-3 or TRBV12-4 and TRBJ1-6, with D maybe TRBD1 (6 bases). CDR3 length: 13 residues. Trimming left V 4 bases short and J 7 bases short, with 8 bases between. The DNA for the CDR3 is TGTGCCAGCAGTTCTACAGGGAATTCACCCCTCCACTTT. It translates to CASSSTGNSPLHF.

The chain joins TRBV7-9 to TRBJ2-2; maybe TRBD2 (5 bases). Germline V gives CDR1 SEHNR, CDR2 FQNEAQ (reference sequence). This CDR3 comprises 13 residues. Between the trimmed V and J ends, which lost 9 bases and 4 bases, there was a span of 12 bases. CDR3 protein: CASQDLSTGELFF. CDR3 DNA sequence: TGTGCCAGTCAGGACTTAAGCACCGGGGAGCTGTTTTTT.

This clonotype was picked up one time. This chain joins TRBV24-1 and TRBJ1-5; 8 nucleotides align to TRBD1. The CDR3 totals 14 residues. Germline CDR1 KGHDR, CDR2 SFDVKD. V lost 7 bases and J lost 2; bases outside the gene matches: 3. The CDR3 protein is CATRTGDGNQPQHF. The CDR3 DNA reads as TGTGCCACCAGGACAGGGGACGGCAATCAGCCCCAGCATTTT.

The chain uses TRBV7-3 and TRBJ2-3; D remains ambiguous. Per the germline V gene, CDR1 is SGHTA and CDR2 is FQGTGA. V was shortened by 5 bases and J by 6 bases, with 18 bases between the two germline ends. This CDR3 contains 15 residues. CDR3 region: CASSPRVLSLDTQYF. CDR3 nucleotides: TGTGCCAGCAGCCCACGGGTACTGAGCTTGGATACGCAGTATTTT.

The chain carries TRBV7-9 and TRBJ2-7, with 9 bases identical to TRBD1. V shed 5 bases, J shed 3 bases, and the junction held 5 bases outside the gene matches. In germline, CDR1 is SEHNR, CDR2 FQNEAQ (reference sequence). This CDR3 spans 14 amino acids. CDR3 protein: CASSPRTGDYEQYF. CDR3 DNA: TGTGCCAGCAGCCCCCGGACAGGGGACTACGAGCAGTACTTC.

Ten or more counts support this clonotype. The J gene is TRBJ2-7, the V gene TRBV6-5; 8 bases agree with TRBD2. V shed 9 bases and J 3 bases; nucleotides not matched to a gene: 7. Germline V gene lookup returns CDR1 MNHEY and CDR2 SVGAGI. The CDR3 loop spans 13 amino acids. Here the CDR3 DNA reads TGTGCCAGTCAAAGAGCGGGGGTCTACGAGCAGTACTTC. Translating it yields CASQRAGVYEQYF.

A single count supports this clonotype. The genes are TRBV10-3 and TRBJ2-7; D not certain. The CDR3 loop spans 12 amino acids. Trimming left V 4 bases short and J 4 bases short, with 8 bases between. Germline-derived CDR1 and CDR2 are ENHRY and SYGVKD. CDR3 sequence (DNA): TGTGCCATCAGTGGGCCTATATACGAGCAGTACTTC. Its protein product is CAISGPIYEQYF.

This clonotype was recorded at least ten times. The chain joins TRBV30 to TRBJ1-1; possible D gene TRBD1, 6 bases. Trimming left V 0 bases short and J 4 bases short, with 9 bases between. Germline loops: CDR1 GTSNPN, CDR2 SVGIG (reference sequence). There are 13 residues in the CDR3. The CDR3 DNA sequence: TGTGCCTGGAGTGTAGGGGACATCACTGAAGCTTTCTTT. Translation gives CAWSVGDITEAFF.

Turning to this clonotype: This sequence may be a read error, since a much larger clone differs from it by one base. The chain uses TRBV5-6 and TRBJ2-1, with TRBD2 as a possible D gene (6 bases). Germline V lookup: CDR1 SGHDT, CDR2 YYEEEE. The CDR3 consists of 16 residues. This CDR3 reads CASSLGGGASCNEQFF. The CDR3 nucleotides read TGTGCCAGCAGCTTGGGCGGAGGGGCATCCTGCAATGAGCAGTTCTTC.

This clonotype came up a few times. The rearrangement joins TRBV7-2 to TRBJ2-1; D is perhaps TRBD1 or TRBD2 (6 bases each). V lost 1 base and J 2 bases, leaving 12 bases between the germline ends. Germline lookup yields CDR1 SGHTA and CDR2 FQGNSA. The CDR3 length is 16 residues. CDR3 sequence reads: CASSLVGGQAYNEQFF. CDR3 sequence (DNA): TGTGCCAGCAGCTTAGTGGGGGGACAAGCCTACAATGAGCAGTTCTTC.

This chain connects TRBV5-4 to TRBJ2-1; 9 positions agree with TRBD1. The CDR3 contains 18 residues. Germline CDR1 reads SGHNT; CDR2 reads YYREEE (reference sequence). After removal of 1 base from V and 3 bases from J, the junction contained 11 bases not matched to a gene. Written as DNA, the CDR3 is TGTGCCAGCAGCTTGTGGGGTGTAGGGGGACAGGGCTACAATGAGCAGTTCTTC. This encodes CASSLWGVGGQGYNEQFF. The variable domain in full, completed from reference TRBV5-4 and TRBJ2-1, reads ETGVTQSPTHLIKTRGQQVTLRCSSQSGHNTVSWYQQALGQGPQFIFQYYREEENGRGNFPPRFSGLQFPNYSSELNVNALELDDSALYLCASSLWGVGGQGYNEQFFGPGTRLTVL.

This clonotype was picked up many times. The CDR3 nucleotides are TGTGCCAGTAGTACGACAGGGAAGGTGGCTGGGGCCAACGTCCTGACTTTC. Amino acids: CASSTTGKVAGANVLTF. J is TRBJ2-6 and V is TRBV19; 7 nucleotides match TRBD1. CDR1 is LNHDA, CDR2 SQIVND, per germline (reference sequence). This CDR3 contains 17 residues. V dropped 4 bases and J dropped 2; count of bases not matched to a gene: 8.

This clonotype occurred many times. For the CDR3, the DNA is TGTGCCAGCAGGGTGGGGGGCAGGGGAAACTCCTACGAGCAGTACTTC. It codes for CASRVGGRGNSYEQYF. This chain uses TRBV11-2 with TRBJ2-7, with D perhaps TRBD1 or TRBD2 (6 bases each). The CDR3 is 16 residues long. CDR1 is SGHAT and CDR2 is FQNNGV in the germline V gene. V was pared by 6 bases and J by 0 bases, with 18 bases between.

The rearrangement links TRBV29-1 to TRBJ2-2, with 8 bases that match TRBD1. The J segment lost 1 base and the V segment lost 6 bases, leaving 4 bases of the junction unmatched. Per germline, CDR1 SQVTM and CDR2 ANQGSEA. The CDR3 length is 14 residues. The CDR3, as DNA: TGCAGCGTCGATGGACAGGGGAACACCGGGGAGCTGTTTTTT. Encoded protein: CSVDGQGNTGELFF.

The chain carries TRBV5-5 and TRBJ1-2; weak D call: TRBD1 (5 bases). CDR1 and CDR2 from the germline V gene are SGHKS and YYEKEE (reference sequence). V shed 4 bases and J shed 7 bases, with 11 bases lying between them. The CDR3 contains 12 residues. In nucleotides, the CDR3 is TGTGCCAGCAGCGGGGGTGGTCTTGGCTACACCTTC. Its protein is CASSGGGLGYTF.